This T cell receptor (beta chain) was captured in a study of beta chain features in type 1 diabetes. The wider study: Cell yields, gender and age were similar in healthy donors and patients. Study results and caveats: For type 1 diabetes patients, VDJ junctions showed fewer insertions and more deletions. Within patients, naive, central memory and Treg TCRB repertoires seemed more similar than within healthy donors.

The sample holds a few counts of this clone. Its antigen is unknown. In germline, CDR1 is GTSNPN, CDR2 SVGIG (reference sequence). Between the trimmed V and J ends, which lost 1 base and 12 bases, there was a span of 13 bases. The CDR3 covers 12 residues. As every portion of the isolated RNA was reverse transcribed, the sequencing read expressed TCRB transcripts. Libraries were prepared by immunoSEQ multiplex PCR; TCRdb keeps only in-frame clonotypes and omits some of them. The sample lists hundreds of thousands of clones, approximately 12% occurring once. The source is a man younger than 35 in good health. What was sequenced was naive CD4+ T cells from blood. V and J are TRBV30 and TRBJ2-1; TRBD1 is a possible D gene (6 bases). CDR3 nucleotide sequence: TGTGCCTGGAGTGACCTACAGGGCCCGCAGTTCTTC. Protein: CAWSDLQGPQFF.